The 7 T cell receptor beta chains reported below all come from one sample, sequenced in a study of blood T cell repertoires in COVID-19. Profiling relied on immunoSEQ multiplex PCR, and the TCRdb table lists in-frame clones only, not all of them. The sample shows about 120,000 clones, over 75% of them seen only once. The material sequenced was peripheral blood. Receptors were obtained from a man in his 60s with acute or convalescent COVID-19.

The CDR3 sequence is CASSPRTGTSGNTIYF. CDR3 DNA: TGTGCCAGCAGCCCTCGAACAGGGACCTCTGGAAACACCATATATTTT. The rearrangement joins TRBV14 to TRBJ1-3; possible D gene TRBD1, 6 bases. The CDR3 contains 16 residues. V lost 4 bases, J lost 0 bases, and 13 bases lay in between. Germline CDR1 and CDR2: SGHDN and FVKESK.

The gene calls are TRBV3-1 (or the pseudogene TRBV3-2) and TRBJ2-5; TRBD2 aligns across 12 bases. Germline CDR1 reads LGHDT; CDR2 reads YNNKEL (reference sequence). The CDR3 consists of 14 residues. After removal of 6 bases from V and 5 bases from J, the junction contained 4 bases not matched to a gene. The chain's CDR3 is CASRTSGSGETQYF. The CDR3 region has the DNA TGTGCCAGCAGGACTAGCGGGAGCGGGGAGACCCAGTACTTC.

Regarding this clone: The sample has other DNA sequences that encode this CDR3 too. The chain joins TRBV9 to TRBJ1-1; possibly TRBD1 for D (5 bases). Trimming pared 3 bases from V and 5 bases from J, leaving 14 bases between. CDR1 and CDR2 from the germline V gene are SGDLS and YYNGEE. The CDR3 consists of 14 residues. This CDR3 reads CASSAGTGGTEAFF. The DNA of the CDR3 is TGTGCCAGCAGCGCAGGGACCGGGGGGACTGAAGCTTTCTTT.

V gene TRBV29-1 combines with J gene TRBJ2-1; a possible D gene is TRBD1 (5 bases). V was cut by 7 bases and J by 2 bases, with 18 bases left in between. This CDR3 comprises 15 residues. Germline V gives CDR1 SQVTM, CDR2 ANQGSEA. CDR3: CSARGGAGPYNEQFF. The CDR3 DNA reads as TGCAGCGCCCGAGGTGGGGCCGGGCCCTACAATGAGCAGTTCTTC.

CDR3 protein: CASSPGTPSTDTQYF. The CDR3, as DNA: TGCGCCAGCAGCCCCGGGACACCGAGCACAGATACGCAGTATTTT. The chain is built from TRBV5-1 and TRBJ2-3; D is possibly TRBD1 (6 bases). Trimming cost V 4 bases and J 0 bases, with 12 bases left between them. The CDR3 loop spans 15 amino acids. CDR1 is SGHRS, CDR2 YFSETQ, per germline.

The rearrangement joins TRBV6-5 to TRBJ2-7, with 8 bases aligning to TRBD1. V dropped 10 bases and J dropped 2; count of bases not matched to a gene: 7. The CDR3 is 13 amino acids. CDR1 and CDR2 (germline): MNHEY, SVGAGI. The CDR3 protein is CATQGTGTYEQYF. In nucleotides, the CDR3 is TGTGCCACCCAAGGGACAGGAACCTACGAGCAGTACTTC.

This chain joins TRBV30 and TRBJ1-4; 8 nucleotides agree with TRBD1. Per the germline V gene, CDR1 is GTSNPN and CDR2 is SVGIG (reference sequence). CDR3 length equals 16 residues. The V segment lost 5 bases and the J segment 0 bases; nucleotides outside the gene matches: 8. Here the CDR3 DNA reads TGTGCCTGGTACCGGACAGGGTCAGCAACTAATGAAAAACTGTTTTTT. It encodes CAWYRTGSATNEKLFF.